This TCR beta chain was captured by sequencing in a study of blood T cells in healthy people across ages. Overall study findings and caveats: Donors of long life had a larger count of naive CD4+ cells and greater diversity than aged donors.

The CDR3 is made up of 17 amino acids. Germline CDR1 reads LNHNV; CDR2 reads YYDKDF (reference sequence). The V end was cut by 5 bases, the J end by 0 bases, with 14 bases between. Drawing of peripheral blood yielded roughly 9.3 milliliters from each donor. Primers used in a second PCR of roughly 6 to 11 cycles were a sample-barcoded 5' primer and a J-beta primer mix. Sequencing recovered at least 2.5 million CDR3-containing paired-end reads from each sample. From the 5' RACE reads, TCRdb called clonotypes with MiXCR, one entry per CDR3 protein. The sample consists of almost 800,000 distinct CDR3 sequences, roughly 60% of them appearing once. This clonotype was seen a handful of times. The target antigen is unknown.

The rearrangement uses TRBV15 and TRBJ2-6, with unresolved D. The receptor was isolated from a man aged 25-45 years in good health. The sequencing sample was made of blood. CDR3 amino acids: CATSQGSVLSGANVLTF. The CDR3 DNA reads TGTGCCACCAGCCAAGGATCTGTCCTCTCTGGGGCCAACGTCCTGACTTTC.